These 13 T cell receptor beta chains came from one sample sequenced in a study of blood T cell repertoires in COVID-19. Using immunoSEQ multiplex PCR, the repertoire was profiled, and TCRdb retains in-frame clones only, with some absent. The sample records 110,000 to 150,000 clones, approximately 87% being singletons. The sequenced sample was peripheral blood. Source of these receptors: a human donor in a cohort sampled during active COVID-19.

This chain connects TRBV10-3 to TRBJ2-5; maybe TRBD2 (8 bases). Trimming shortened V by 8 bases and J by 0 bases, and 16 bases separated the two germline ends. CDR3 length: 15 amino acids. Germline CDR1 and CDR2: ENHRY and SYGVKD. DNA of the CDR3: TGTGCCATCCGGGGGGGGACAGCCAACCAAGAGACCCAGTACTTC. Amino acid sequence: CAIRGGTANQETQYF.

The V call is TRBV28, the J call TRBJ2-1; 7 positions match TRBD1. The germline CDR1 and CDR2 sequences are MDHEN and SYDVKM. The junction had 6 bases not matched to a gene; V was cut back by 7 bases and J by 0 bases. This CDR3 spans 15 amino acids. The CDR3 loop reads CASKTGQSSYNEQFF. The CDR3 coding sequence is TGTGCCAGCAAGACAGGGCAGAGCTCCTACAATGAGCAGTTCTTC.

This chain links TRBV6-5 with TRBJ2-5, with 10 bases that match TRBD2. The length of the CDR3 is 12 residues. The V gene end was trimmed by 8 bases and the J gene end by 8 bases; junction bases not matched to a gene: 5. Germline V CDR1 and CDR2: MNHEY, SVGAGI. CDR3 in DNA: TGTGCCAGCGACCAGCGGGAGGGAACCCAGTACTTC. Protein sequence: CASDQREGTQYF.

V is TRBV13 and J is TRBJ1-2; 9 bases are a match to TRBD1. Germline V CDR1 and CDR2: PRHDT, FYEKMQ (reference sequence). CDR3 length: 17 amino acids. V trimming: 4 bases; J trimming: 4 bases; junction bases outside the gene matches: 13. The CDR3 DNA follows: TGTGCCAGCAGCTCGAAGCTACAGGGGGCCTCCATCTATGGCTACACCTTC. This translates into CASSSKLQGASIYGYTF.

This rearrangement joins TRBV7-9 to TRBJ1-1; D remains unclear. CDR1 and CDR2 from the germline V gene are SEHNR and FQNEAQ (reference sequence). The ends were cut back, 5 bases at V and 1 base at J, with 11 bases in the middle. The length of the CDR3 is 14 residues. The CDR3 DNA reads as TGTGCCAGCAGCGCAAACAGACAGAACACTGAAGCTTTCTTT. This translates into CASSANRQNTEAFF. The whole variable domain, remainder taken from reference TRBV7-9 and TRBJ1-1, is DTGVSQNPRHKITKRGQNVTFRCDPISEHNRLYWYRQTLGQGPEFLTYFQNEAQLEKSRLLSDRFSAERPKGSFSTLEIQRTEQGDSAMYLCASSANRQNTEAFFGQGTRLTVV.

The chain has TRBV5-6 and TRBJ2-3; 8 bases agree with TRBD2. CDR1 SGHDT and CDR2 YYEEEE come from the germline V gene. The CDR3 loop spans 14 amino acids. V shed 6 bases, J shed 7 bases, and the junction held 10 bases outside the gene matches. Written as DNA, the CDR3 is TGTGCCAGCAAGATCGGGGGGGTTAGAAATACGCAGTATTTT. Its translation is CASKIGGVRNTQYF.

This clone has just one count. The V gene is TRBV2, the J gene TRBJ2-5; TRBD1 matches at 11 bases. Looked up from germline, CDR1 is SNHLY and CDR2 is FYNNEI. V shed 5 bases, J shed 5 bases, and the junction held 4 bases outside the gene matches. The CDR3 loop spans 14 amino acids. The CDR3 DNA is TGTGCCAGCAGTCCGGACAGGGGGCGTGAGACCCAGTACTTC. It translates to CASSPDRGRETQYF.

The rearrangement joins TRBV11-3 to TRBJ2-2; 9 bases fit TRBD1. Germline assignment: CDR1 SGHNT and CDR2 YENEEA. This CDR3 spans 15 amino acids. V shed 5 bases and J 3 bases; nucleotides not matched to a gene: 4. The CDR3 sequence is CASSPRQGDTGELFF. The DNA of the CDR3 is TGTGCCAGCAGCCCCAGACAGGGGGACACCGGGGAGCTGTTTTTT.

This chain joins TRBV6-5 and TRBJ1-1, with a weak D call TRBD1 (5 bases). The CDR3 has 14 amino acids. V was clipped by 7 bases and J by 0 bases, with 12 bases between them. CDR1 and CDR2 (germline): MNHEY, SVGAGI. The CDR3 loop reads CASTPPGMNTEAFF. CDR3 DNA: TGTGCCAGCACCCCTCCAGGGATGAACACTGAAGCTTTCTTT.

The genes are TRBV24-1 and TRBJ2-2; D not certain. The germline V and J ends were trimmed by 8 bases and 7 bases, with 16 bases remaining between them. The length of the CDR3 is 14 residues. Germline-derived CDR1 and CDR2 are KGHDR and SFDVKD. The CDR3 region is CATIANSRNGELFF. DNA for the CDR3: TGTGCCACCATTGCTAACTCGAGGAACGGGGAGCTGTTTTTT.

In this sample, this clone turned up once. This chain connects TRBV28 to TRBJ1-2, with D perhaps matching TRBD1 (5 bases). V gave up 10 bases and J gave up 4 bases, with 10 bases separating them. Looked up from germline, CDR1 is MDHEN and CDR2 is SYDVKM. The CDR3 extends over 11 amino acids. For the CDR3, the DNA is TGTGCCACCGGGGGTATCTATGGCTACACCTTC. Translating gives CATGGIYGYTF.

The chain employs TRBV3-1 (or the pseudogene TRBV3-2) and TRBJ1-5, with 7 bases fitting TRBD1. J was trimmed by 10 bases and V by 1 base; bases with no gene match: 4. CDR3 size: 13 residues. Per germline, CDR1 LGHDT and CDR2 YNNKEL (reference sequence). The CDR3 DNA is TGTGCCAGCAGCCAAGGGCAGGGGGGTCCCCAGCATTTT. Its translation is CASSQGQGGPQHF.

This clone was counted only a few times. This rearrangement joins TRBV19 to TRBJ1-6, with 8 bases matching TRBD1. Trimming took 5 bases from V and 7 from J; bases not matched to a gene: 1. The CDR3 has 13 residues. The V gene's germline CDR1 is LNHDA and CDR2 SQIVND (reference sequence). The CDR3 coding sequence is TGTGCCAGTAGTGGGACAGGAAATTCACCCCTCCACTTT. Encoded protein: CASSGTGNSPLHF.